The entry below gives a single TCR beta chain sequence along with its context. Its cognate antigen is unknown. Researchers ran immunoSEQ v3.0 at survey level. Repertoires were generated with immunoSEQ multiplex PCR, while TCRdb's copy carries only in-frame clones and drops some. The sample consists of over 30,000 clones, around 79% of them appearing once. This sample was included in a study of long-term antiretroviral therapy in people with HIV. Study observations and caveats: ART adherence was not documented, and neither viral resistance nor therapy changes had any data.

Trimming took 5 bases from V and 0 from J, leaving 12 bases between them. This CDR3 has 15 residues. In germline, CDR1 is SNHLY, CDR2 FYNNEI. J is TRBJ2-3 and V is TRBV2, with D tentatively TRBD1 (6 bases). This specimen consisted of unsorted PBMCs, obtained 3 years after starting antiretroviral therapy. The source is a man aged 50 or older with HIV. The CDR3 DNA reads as TGTGCCAGCAGTTGGACAGAGCCCAGCACAGATACGCAGTATTTT. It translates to CASSWTEPSTDTQYF.